The clone carrying this T cell receptor beta chain was observed a handful of times. Its specificity is unknown. Deletions cut 4 bases from V and 8 bases from J, with 15 bases between. This CDR3 is 13 amino acids long. CDR1 is SGHRS, CDR2 YFSETQ, per germline. Preparation of the TCRbeta library used unique molecular identifiers. Each CDR3 protein is one row after TCRdb ran MiXCR on the PCR reads. The sample lists 610,000 or so distinct CDR3 sequences, about a quarter seen once, with under 45% in the top ten. These data belong to a study of T-cell reconstitution after alpha-beta-depleted transplantation in children. Whole-study results and caveats: Roughly two months post-transplant, alpha-beta T cells reportedly originated from several hundred graft clones that had expanded.

Sequenced material: PBMCs, taken before TCRalphabeta/CD19-depleted stem cell transplant. The chain employs TRBV5-1 and TRBJ1-2; no clear D gene. The source is a boy under two years old with Wiskott-Aldrich syndrome, due to receive a stem cell transplant. The DNA for the CDR3 is TGCGCCAGCAGCCCGCTCCTGAGGGAGGGCTACACCTTC. Amino acid sequence: CASSPLLREGYTF.